A single TCR beta chain is shown here with its context. Its antigen is currently not known. No qualities accompany the bases; no much larger clone lies one base away. The trial excluded patients who had a history of autoimmune disease or who were on systemic immunosuppression. Peripheral blood for TCR sequencing was collected from all dose cohorts at baseline, on cycle 4 day 1, and on cycle 7 day 1. The samples were drawn from a first-in-human, open-label, multicenter phase I dose-escalation trial of ivuxolimab. The trial enrolled adults with locally advanced or metastatic head and neck squamous cell, hepatocellular, melanoma or renal cell carcinoma. Before TCR sequencing, CD4+ T cells and CD8+ T cells were sorted from peripheral blood as separate populations. For sequencing of the TCRbeta CDR3 region, genomic DNA was extracted from the sorted cells. The immunoSEQ Assay was used to sequence the TCRbeta CDR3 regions. TCRdb holds this immuneACCESS table with in-frame rearrangements only. Some clones are missing; in checked studies, unresolved V genes explain under half, and the rest has no known cause. For this sample there are approximately 90,000 clones; more than 80% appear just once. The ten top clones hold roughly 8.7% of the sample.

The germline V gene (reference sequence) supplies CDR1 LNHDA and CDR2 SQIVND. The CDR3 numbers 14 residues from cysteine through phenylalanine. This entry keeps only the CDR3 DNA: 42 bases, framed from base 1. V loses 2 bases of germline sequence and J loses 8 bases, and the interval between the two ends is 15 bases. The data derive from a study of OX40 agonist ivuxolimab in advanced cancers. Describing the broader study: Ivuxolimab was a fully human IgG2 agonistic monoclonal antibody targeting the costimulatory receptor OX40 (CD134). Intravenous ivuxolimab was administered to patients every 2 weeks at six dose levels: 0.01, 0.1, 0.3, 1.5, 3 and 10 mg/kg. Among the approximately 50 dose-escalation patients, around 20 had hepatocellular carcinoma, approximately 15 melanoma, 9 renal cell carcinoma and 9 head and neck cancer. The dose-escalation cohort was around 83% male with a mean age of approximately 60 years, ranging from roughly 20 to 80. Patients were allowed to have had prior anti-PD-1, anti-PD-L1 or anti-CTLA-4 therapy, and roughly 40% of the dose-escalation patients had been treated with checkpoint inhibitors. Partial responses occurred in three dose-escalation patients: two with cutaneous melanoma and one with hepatocellular carcinoma. The purpose of peripheral TCRbeta sequencing was to test whether ivuxolimab changed TCR sequence diversity and led to clonal T-cell expansion. The paper reports the monotherapy dose-escalation portion (N of about 50 patients) of the phase I ivuxolimab trial. The paper as a whole reports these results and caveats: Low levels of normalized T-cell clonal expansion were also shown by some nonresponding patients. After ivuxolimab, more expanded clones were found on average in CD8+ T cells than in CD4+ T cells. Clonal expansion of both CD4+ and CD8+ blood T cells was observed from baseline to week 6 at doses 0.1 to 3.0 mg/kg. Antigen specificity was not determined for the clonally expanded peripheral T cells. In the 0.1-3.0 mg/kg groups, partial responders had among the lowest normalized peripheral clonal expansion, particularly in CD8+ T cells.

This material consisted of CD4+ or CD8+ T cells sorted from blood, taken in a trial of the OX40 agonist ivuxolimab. This receptor was obtained from an adult with an advanced solid tumor such as melanoma, head and neck, liver or kidney cancer. The rearrangement joined TRBV19 to TRBJ1-2; no confident D gene assignment can be made. The bases read TGTGCCAGTAGTATAATGTTCGCTGCGAGCGGCTACACCTTC. Its product reads: CASSIMFAASGYTF.